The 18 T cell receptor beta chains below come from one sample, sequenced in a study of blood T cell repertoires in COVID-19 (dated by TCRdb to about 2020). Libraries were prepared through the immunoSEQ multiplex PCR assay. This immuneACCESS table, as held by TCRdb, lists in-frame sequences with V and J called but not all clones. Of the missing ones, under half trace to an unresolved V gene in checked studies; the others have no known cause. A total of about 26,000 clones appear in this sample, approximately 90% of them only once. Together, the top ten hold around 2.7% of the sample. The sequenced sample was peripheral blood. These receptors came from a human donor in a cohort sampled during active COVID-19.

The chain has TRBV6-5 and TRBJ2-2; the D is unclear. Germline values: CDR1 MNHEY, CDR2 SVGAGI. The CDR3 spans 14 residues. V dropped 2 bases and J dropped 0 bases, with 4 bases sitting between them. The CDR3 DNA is TGTGCCAGCAGTTACCGCGCGAACACCGGGGAGCTGTTTTTT. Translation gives CASSYRANTGELFF.

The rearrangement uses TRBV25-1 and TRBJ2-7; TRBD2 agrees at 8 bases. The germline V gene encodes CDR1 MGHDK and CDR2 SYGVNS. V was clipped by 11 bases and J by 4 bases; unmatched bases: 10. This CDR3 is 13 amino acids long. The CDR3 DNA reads TGTGCCTGCGGGAGGTCGGGAGTGTACGAGCAGTACTTC. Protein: CACGRSGVYEQYF.

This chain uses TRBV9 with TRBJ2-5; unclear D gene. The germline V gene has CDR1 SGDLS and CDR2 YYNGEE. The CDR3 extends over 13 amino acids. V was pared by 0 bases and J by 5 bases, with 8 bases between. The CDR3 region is CASSVDLGETQYF. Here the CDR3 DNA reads TGTGCCAGCAGCGTAGACCTGGGCGAGACCCAGTACTTC. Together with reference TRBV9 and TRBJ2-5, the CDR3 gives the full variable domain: DSGVTQTPKHLITATGQRVTLRCSPRSGDLSVYWYQQSLDQGLQFLIQYYNGEERAKGNILERFSAQQFPDLHSELNLSSLELGDSALYFCASSVDLGETQYFGPGTRLLVL.

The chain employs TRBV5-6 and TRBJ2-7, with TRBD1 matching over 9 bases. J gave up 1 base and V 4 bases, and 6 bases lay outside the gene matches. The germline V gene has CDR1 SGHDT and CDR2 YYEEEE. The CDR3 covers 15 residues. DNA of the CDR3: TGTGCCAGCAGCCGGGGGGACAGGGATTCCTACGAGCAGTACTTC. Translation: CASSRGDRDSYEQYF.

The CDR3 protein is CASSTLESSYGYTF. CDR3 nucleotides: TGTGCCAGCAGTACCCTTGAGAGTTCCTATGGCTACACCTTC. The gene calls are TRBV6-5 and TRBJ1-2; no reliable D call. Trimming took off 5 bases at V and 4 bases at J, with 14 bases between the two ends. Germline V gene lookup returns CDR1 MNHEY and CDR2 SVGAGI. The CDR3 length is 14 residues.

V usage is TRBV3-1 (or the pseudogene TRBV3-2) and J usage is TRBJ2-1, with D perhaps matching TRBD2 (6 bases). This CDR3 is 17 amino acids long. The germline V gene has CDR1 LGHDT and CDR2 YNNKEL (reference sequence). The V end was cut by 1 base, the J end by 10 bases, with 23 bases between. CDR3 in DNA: TGTGCCAGCAGCCAAGGTCTAGCGAGAGACCTAGGGGAGGAGCAGTTCTTC. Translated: CASSQGLARDLGEEQFF.

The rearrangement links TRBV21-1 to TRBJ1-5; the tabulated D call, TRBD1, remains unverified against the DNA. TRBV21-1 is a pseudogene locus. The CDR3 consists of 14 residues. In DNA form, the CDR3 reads TGTGCCAGCAGCAGGGACACCTTGGGTACTGCCCAGCATTTT. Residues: CASSRDTLGTAQHF.

The CDR3 DNA is TGCGCCAGCAGCCAAGAGGGGACTAGCCCAGATACGCAGTATTTT. This translates into CASSQEGTSPDTQYF. The gene calls are TRBV4-1 and TRBJ2-3; 9 bases are shared with TRBD2. The CDR3 has 15 amino acids. The ends lost 0 bases at V and 4 bases at J; junction bases unmatched: 2. Germline assignment: CDR1 MGHRA and CDR2 YSYEKL.

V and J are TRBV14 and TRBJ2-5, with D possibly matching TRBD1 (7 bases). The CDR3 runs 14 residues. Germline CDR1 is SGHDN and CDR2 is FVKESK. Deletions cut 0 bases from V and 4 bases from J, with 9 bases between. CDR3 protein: CASSQDQGGETQYF. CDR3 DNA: TGTGCCAGCAGCCAAGATCAGGGGGGAGAGACCCAGTACTTC.

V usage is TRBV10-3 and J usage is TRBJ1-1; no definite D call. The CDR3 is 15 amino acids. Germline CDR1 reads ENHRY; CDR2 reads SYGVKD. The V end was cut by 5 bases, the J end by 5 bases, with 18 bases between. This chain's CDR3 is CAISKAPTTGTEAFF. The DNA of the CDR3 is TGTGCCATCAGTAAAGCGCCTACGACGGGTACTGAAGCTTTCTTT.

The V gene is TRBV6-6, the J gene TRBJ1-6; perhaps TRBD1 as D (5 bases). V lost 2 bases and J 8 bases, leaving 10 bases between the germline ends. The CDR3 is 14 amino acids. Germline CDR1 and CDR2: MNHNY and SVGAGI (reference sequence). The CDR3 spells CASSYGQGYSPLHF. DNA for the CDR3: TGTGCCAGCAGTTACGGACAAGGGTATTCACCCCTCCACTTT.

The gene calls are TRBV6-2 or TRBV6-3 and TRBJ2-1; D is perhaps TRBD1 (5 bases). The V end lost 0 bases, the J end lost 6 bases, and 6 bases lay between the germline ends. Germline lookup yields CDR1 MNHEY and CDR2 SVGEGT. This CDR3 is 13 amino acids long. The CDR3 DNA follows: TGTGCCAGCAGTTACTCAAGGGGCAATGAGCAGTTCTTC. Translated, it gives CASSYSRGNEQFF.

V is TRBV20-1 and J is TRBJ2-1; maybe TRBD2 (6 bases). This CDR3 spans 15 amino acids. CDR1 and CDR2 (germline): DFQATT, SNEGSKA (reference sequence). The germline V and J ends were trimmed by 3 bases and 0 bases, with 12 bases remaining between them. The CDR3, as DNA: TGCAGTGCTAGTAAGTGGGAGGACTCCTACAATGAGCAGTTCTTC. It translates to CSASKWEDSYNEQFF.

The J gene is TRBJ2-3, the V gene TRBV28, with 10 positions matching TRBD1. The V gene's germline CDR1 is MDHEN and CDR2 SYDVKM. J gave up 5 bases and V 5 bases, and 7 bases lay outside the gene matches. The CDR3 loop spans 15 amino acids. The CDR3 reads CASSHLGQGEDTQYF. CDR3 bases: TGTGCCAGCAGTCACCTCGGACAGGGGGAAGATACGCAGTATTTT.

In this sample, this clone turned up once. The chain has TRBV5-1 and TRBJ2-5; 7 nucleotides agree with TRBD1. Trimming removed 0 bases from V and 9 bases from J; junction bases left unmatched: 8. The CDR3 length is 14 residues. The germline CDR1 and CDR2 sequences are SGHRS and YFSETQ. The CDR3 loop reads CASSLAHLQGAQYF. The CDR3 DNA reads TGCGCCAGCAGCTTGGCCCACCTCCAGGGGGCCCAGTACTTC. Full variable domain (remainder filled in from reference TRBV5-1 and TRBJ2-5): KAGVTQTPRYLIKTRGQQVTLSCSPISGHRSVSWYQQTPGQGLQFLFEYFSETQRNKGNFPGRFSGRQFSNSRSEMNVSTLELGDSALYLCASSLAHLQGAQYFGPGTRLLVL.

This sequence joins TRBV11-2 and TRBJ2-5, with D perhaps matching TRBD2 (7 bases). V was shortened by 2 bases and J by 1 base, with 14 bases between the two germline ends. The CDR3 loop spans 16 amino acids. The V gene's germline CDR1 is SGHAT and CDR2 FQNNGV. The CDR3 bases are TGTGCCAGCAGCTTATCGGGCGGGGGCCTCCAAGAGACCCAGTACTTC. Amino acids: CASSLSGGGLQETQYF.

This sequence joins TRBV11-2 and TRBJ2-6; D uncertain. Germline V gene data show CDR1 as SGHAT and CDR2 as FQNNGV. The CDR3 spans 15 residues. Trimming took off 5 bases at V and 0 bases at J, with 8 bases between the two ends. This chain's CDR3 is CASSSTSSGANVLTF. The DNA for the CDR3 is TGTGCCAGCAGCAGTACAAGCTCTGGGGCCAACGTCCTGACTTTC.

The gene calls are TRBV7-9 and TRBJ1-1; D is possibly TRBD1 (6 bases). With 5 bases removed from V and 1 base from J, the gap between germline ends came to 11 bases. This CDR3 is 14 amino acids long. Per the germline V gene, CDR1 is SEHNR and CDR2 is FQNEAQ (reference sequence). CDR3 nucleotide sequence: TGTGCCAGCAGCCCGGGACATGGGAACACTGAAGCTTTCTTT. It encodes CASSPGHGNTEAFF.